The 9 T cell receptor beta chains given below trace back to one sample, sequenced in a study of post-analysis software for immune sequencing data. General observations from the study: With TRBV5-6, TRBV5-1 and TRBV20-1 included, five TRBV segments were more frequent in patients than in controls.

Unique molecular identifiers had been added to the TCR beta cDNA libraries. TCRdb ran MiXCR on the PCR reads and lists one entry per CDR3 protein. The repertoire holds more than 450,000 distinct CDR3 sequences, with around 47% as singletons. Their antigens remain unidentified. The source material was blood. Source of these receptors: a girl aged 10 to 17 with multiple sclerosis.

This clonotype appeared once. The chain uses TRBV27 and TRBJ2-5, with TRBD1 identical over 7 bases. Losses at the gene ends were 0 bases for V and 2 bases for J; bases not matched to a gene: 3. Germline CDR1 is MNHEY and CDR2 is SMNVEV (reference sequence). The CDR3 length is 15 residues. CDR3 sequence reads: CASSLSGRGQETQYF. In DNA, the CDR3 is TGTGCCAGCAGTTTATCTGGCAGGGGGCAAGAGACCCAGTACTTC.

V and J are TRBV12-3 or TRBV12-4 and TRBJ2-3, with a tentative D call TRBD2 (6 bases). Trimming pared 6 bases from V and 10 bases from J, leaving 17 bases between. The CDR3 contains 13 residues. CDR3 in DNA: TGTGCCAGCAGCCCCGCCGGGAGAGACCCGCAGTATTTT. This translates into CASSPAGRDPQYF.

This clonotype was counted a few times. The gene calls are TRBV12-3 or TRBV12-4 and TRBJ1-2; 8 bases agree with TRBD1. This CDR3 comprises 15 residues. The V gene end was trimmed by 6 bases and the J gene end by 4 bases; junction bases not matched to a gene: 10. The CDR3 loop is CASSPDRGLVYGYTF. Here the CDR3 DNA reads TGTGCCAGCAGCCCTGACAGGGGTCTGGTCTATGGCTACACCTTC.

This clonotype has more than one count but fewer than ten. The rearrangement joins TRBV12-3 or TRBV12-4 to TRBJ2-5, with 9 nucleotides matching TRBD2. The V gene end was trimmed by 3 bases and the J gene end by 13 bases; junction bases not matched to a gene: 15. The length of the CDR3 is 15 residues. The CDR3 reads CASSLGTFGGRAGYF. CDR3 coding DNA: TGTGCCAGCAGTTTGGGTACTTTCGGCGGGAGGGCCGGGTACTTC.

This clonotype was detected only a few times. The rearrangement uses TRBV5-1 and TRBJ2-7; the match to TRBD1 covers 8 bases. CDR1 is SGHRS, CDR2 YFSETQ, per germline. V lost 1 base to trimming and J lost 2 bases; unmatched junction nucleotides: 23. The CDR3 spans 21 residues. As DNA, the CDR3 is TGCGCCAGCAGCTTGCCGGAGTGGGACAGGAAAACCCTAACTTCACCCTACGAGCAGTACTTC. This codes for CASSLPEWDRKTLTSPYEQYF.

This clonotype was picked up one time. V and J are TRBV12-3 or TRBV12-4 and TRBJ1-2; 7 bases are a match to TRBD1. Losses at the gene ends were 4 bases for V and 5 bases for J; bases not matched to a gene: 13. The CDR3 length is 16 residues. The CDR3 DNA reads TGTGCCAGCAGTTCCCTAGTGGGAGGGGGCGCGTATGGCTACACCTTC. Residues: CASSSLVGGGAYGYTF.

The chain couples TRBV5-1 to TRBJ2-7; D is perhaps TRBD1 (6 bases). Trimming cost V 4 bases and J 6 bases, with 20 bases left between them. The CDR3 runs 15 residues. Germline values: CDR1 SGHRS, CDR2 YFSETQ. CDR3 region: CASSAGQFSSGEQYF. In DNA, the CDR3 is TGCGCCAGCAGCGCCGGACAGTTCTCCTCTGGCGAGCAGTACTTC.

The chain is built from TRBV7-9 and TRBJ2-3, with TRBD1 matching 12 bases. Trimming cost V 5 bases and J 2 bases; bases outside gene matches: 8. The V gene's germline CDR1 is SEHNR and CDR2 FQNEAQ (reference sequence). The CDR3 has 17 amino acids. In DNA, the CDR3 is TGTGCCAGCAGCGGGGACAGGGGGCTTGAGTACACAGATACGCAGTATTTT. It translates to CASSGDRGLEYTDTQYF.

This clonotype has only a few counts. This chain uses TRBV15 with TRBJ2-7, with D unclear. Germline-derived CDR1 and CDR2 are LNHNV and YYDKDF (reference sequence). This CDR3 is 12 amino acids long. The ends were cut back, 4 bases at V and 5 bases at J, with 9 bases in the middle. The CDR3 nucleotides read TGTGCCACCAGCATCGACGGTAACGAGCAGTACTTC. Protein sequence: CATSIDGNEQYF.